This T cell receptor (beta chain) was documented in a study of shared clonotypes between healthy human individuals. For this clone: Its antigen is currently unknown.

Only CD45RO-negative cells positively selected for CCR7 counted as naive CD8 cells, so terminally differentiated effector memory CD45RA+ cells were excluded. Generated by immunoSEQ multiplex PCR, the TCRdb table keeps only in-frame clones and is missing some. Of about 2 million clones in the sample, just under 95% were seen once. Study-wide findings and caveats: Read depth was anticipated to influence clonotype sharing among donors.

The V end lost 5 bases, the J end lost 4 bases, and 11 bases lay between the germline ends. The length of the CDR3 is 14 residues. Germline V gives CDR1 SEHNR, CDR2 FQNEAQ (reference sequence). The receptor's source is a man aged 18 to 29 in good health. The V call is TRBV7-9, the J call TRBJ1-4; possibly TRBD1 for D (5 bases). Sequencing used naive CD8+ T cells sorted from blood. The DNA of the CDR3 is TGTGCCAGCAGCCCATTTGGGGGTAATGAAAAACTGTTTTTT. It encodes CASSPFGGNEKLFF.